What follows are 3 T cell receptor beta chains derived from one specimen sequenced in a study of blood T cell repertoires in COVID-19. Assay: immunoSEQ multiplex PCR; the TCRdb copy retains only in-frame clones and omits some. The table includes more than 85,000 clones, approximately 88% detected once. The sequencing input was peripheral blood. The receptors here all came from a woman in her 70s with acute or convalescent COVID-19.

The CDR3 sequence: CASKGGGPLTDTQYF. The DNA of the CDR3 is TGTGCCAGCAAAGGGGGGGGACCCCTCACAGATACGCAGTATTTT. V and J are TRBV2 and TRBJ2-3, with TRBD2 as a possible D gene (7 bases). Trimming took 7 bases from V and 2 from J, leaving 16 bases between them. CDR3 size: 15 residues. CDR1 and CDR2 from the germline V gene are SNHLY and FYNNEI.

The CDR3 here is CASSYSTGVGTEAFF. The CDR3 nucleotides read TGTGCCAGCAGTTACTCAACGGGGGTAGGCACTGAAGCTTTCTTT. V usage is TRBV6-5 and J usage is TRBJ1-1, with D possibly being TRBD1 (5 bases). Between the trimmed V and J ends, which lost 0 bases and 4 bases, there was a span of 12 bases. In germline, CDR1 is MNHEY, CDR2 SVGAGI. This CDR3 is 15 amino acids long.

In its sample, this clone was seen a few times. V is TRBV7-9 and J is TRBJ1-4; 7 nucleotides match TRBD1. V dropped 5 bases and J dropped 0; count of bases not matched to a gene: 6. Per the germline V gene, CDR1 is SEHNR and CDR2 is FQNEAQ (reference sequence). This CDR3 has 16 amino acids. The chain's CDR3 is CASSTGTVTTNEKLFF. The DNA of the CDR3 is TGTGCCAGCAGCACCGGGACAGTCACAACTAATGAAAAACTGTTTTTT.